The T cell receptor beta chain described here comes from a study of T cells in Graves' hyperthyroidism and ophthalmopathy. Study conclusions and caveats: The majority of expanded thyroid clonotypes above 0.001 also appeared in blood.

Amplification of TCR beta CDR3 regions used RNA as the template. The study used the HTBI primer set for a first-round RT-PCR of the TCR CDR3. Each CDR3 protein is one row after TCRdb ran MiXCR on the multiplex PCR reads. The data contain hundreds of thousands of distinct CDR3 sequences, more than 30% of them singletons. This clonotype was seen ten or more times. No antigen is known for it. Fresh 10 ml peripheral blood yielded PBMCs. The sequencing input was blood. The clonotype was recovered from a man younger than 30 with Graves' hyperthyroidism.

CDR3: CASSFRTGGRETQYF. CDR3 nucleotide sequence: TGTGCCAGCAGCTTCCGGACAGGGGGCCGGGAGACCCAGTACTTC. The chain couples TRBV7-2 to TRBJ2-5, with 11 bases aligning to TRBD1. Germline V lookup: CDR1 SGHTA, CDR2 FQGNSA. Trimming took 3 bases from V and 5 from J; bases not matched to a gene: 5. The CDR3 contains 15 residues.